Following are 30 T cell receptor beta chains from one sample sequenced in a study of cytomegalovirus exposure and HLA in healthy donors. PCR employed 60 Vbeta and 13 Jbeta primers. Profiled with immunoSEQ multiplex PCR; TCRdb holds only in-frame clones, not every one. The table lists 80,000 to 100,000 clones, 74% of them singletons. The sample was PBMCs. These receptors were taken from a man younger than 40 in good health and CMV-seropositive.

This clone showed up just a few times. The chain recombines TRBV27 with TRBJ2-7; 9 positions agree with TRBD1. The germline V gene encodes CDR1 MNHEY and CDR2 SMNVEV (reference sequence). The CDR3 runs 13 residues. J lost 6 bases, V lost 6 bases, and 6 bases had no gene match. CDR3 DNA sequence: TGTGCCAGCAGGAGGGACAGGGTGGGCGAGCAGTACTTC. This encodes CASRRDRVGEQYF.

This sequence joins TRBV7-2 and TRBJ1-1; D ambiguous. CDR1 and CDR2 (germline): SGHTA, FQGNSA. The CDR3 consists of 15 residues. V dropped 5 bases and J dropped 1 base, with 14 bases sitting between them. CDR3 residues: CASSLISGSNTEAFF. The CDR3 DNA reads TGTGCCAGCAGCCTAATATCCGGGTCGAACACTGAAGCTTTCTTT.

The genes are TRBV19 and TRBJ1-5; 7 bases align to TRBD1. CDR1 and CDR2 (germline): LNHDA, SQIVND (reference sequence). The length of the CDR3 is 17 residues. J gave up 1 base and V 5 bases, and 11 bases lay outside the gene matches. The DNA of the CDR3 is TGTGCCAGTAGTCCAGGTGGGGGGACAGAGAGCAATCAGCCCCAGCATTTT. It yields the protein CASSPGGGTESNQPQHF.

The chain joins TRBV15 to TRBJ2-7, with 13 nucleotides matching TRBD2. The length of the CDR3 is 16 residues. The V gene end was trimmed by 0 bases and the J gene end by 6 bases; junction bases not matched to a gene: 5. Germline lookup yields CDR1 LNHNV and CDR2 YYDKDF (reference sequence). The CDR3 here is CATSRELAGGGGEQYF. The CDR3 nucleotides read TGTGCCACCAGCAGAGAACTAGCGGGAGGGGGCGGCGAGCAGTACTTC.

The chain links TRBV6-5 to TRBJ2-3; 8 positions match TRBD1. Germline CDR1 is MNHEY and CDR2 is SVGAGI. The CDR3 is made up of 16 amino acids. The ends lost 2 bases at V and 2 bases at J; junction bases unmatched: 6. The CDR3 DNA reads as TGTGCCAGCAGTTACAAGTCGACAGGGGTCACAGATACGCAGTATTTT. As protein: CASSYKSTGVTDTQYF.

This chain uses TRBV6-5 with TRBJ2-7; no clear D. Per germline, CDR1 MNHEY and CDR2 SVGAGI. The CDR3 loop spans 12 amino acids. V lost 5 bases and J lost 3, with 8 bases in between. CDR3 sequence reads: CASSPGGYEQYF. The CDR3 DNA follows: TGTGCCAGCAGTCCCGGTGGCTACGAGCAGTACTTC.

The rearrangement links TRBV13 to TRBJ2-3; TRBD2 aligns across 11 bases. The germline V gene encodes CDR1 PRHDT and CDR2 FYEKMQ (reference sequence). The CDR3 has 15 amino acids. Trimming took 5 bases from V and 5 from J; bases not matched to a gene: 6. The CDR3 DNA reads TGTGCCAGCAGCCAACTAGCGGGGGCTGAAGATACGCAGTATTTT. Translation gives CASSQLAGAEDTQYF.

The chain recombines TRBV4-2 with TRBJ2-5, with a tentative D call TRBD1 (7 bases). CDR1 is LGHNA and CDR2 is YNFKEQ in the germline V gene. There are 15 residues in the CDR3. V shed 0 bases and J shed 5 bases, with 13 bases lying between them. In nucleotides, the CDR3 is TGTGCCAGCAGCCAAGATAAGGGGGCGGGGGAGACCCAGTACTTC. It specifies CASSQDKGAGETQYF.

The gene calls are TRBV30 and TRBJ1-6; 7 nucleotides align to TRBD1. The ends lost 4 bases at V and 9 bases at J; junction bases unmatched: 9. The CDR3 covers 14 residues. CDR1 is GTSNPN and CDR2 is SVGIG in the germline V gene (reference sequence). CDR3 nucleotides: TGTGCCTGGACTTTGGGACAGTTGGGTTCACCCCTCCACTTT. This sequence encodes CAWTLGQLGSPLHF.

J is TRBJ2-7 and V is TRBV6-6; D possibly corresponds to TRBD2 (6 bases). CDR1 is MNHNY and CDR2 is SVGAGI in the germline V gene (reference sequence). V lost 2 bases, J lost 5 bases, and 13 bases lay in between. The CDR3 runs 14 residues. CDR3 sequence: CASSYASADDEQYF. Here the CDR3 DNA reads TGTGCCAGCAGTTACGCTAGCGCCGACGACGAGCAGTACTTC.

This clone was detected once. CDR3 coding DNA: TGCAGCGACCTACCGGGACAGGTGAACACTGAAGCTTTCTTT. Translation: CSDLPGQVNTEAFF. The chain couples TRBV29-1 to TRBJ1-1; the match to TRBD1 covers 8 bases. The V segment lost 7 bases and the J segment 0 bases; nucleotides outside the gene matches: 7. Germline V CDR1 and CDR2: SQVTM, ANQGSEA. There are 14 residues in the CDR3.

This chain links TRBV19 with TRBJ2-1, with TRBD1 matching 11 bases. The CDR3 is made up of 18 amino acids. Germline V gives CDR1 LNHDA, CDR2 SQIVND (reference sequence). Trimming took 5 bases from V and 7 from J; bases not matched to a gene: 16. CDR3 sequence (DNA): TGTGCCAGTAGTCGGACACACCGGACAGGGGGCGCGAGAAATGAGCAGTTCTTC. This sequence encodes CASSRTHRTGGARNEQFF.

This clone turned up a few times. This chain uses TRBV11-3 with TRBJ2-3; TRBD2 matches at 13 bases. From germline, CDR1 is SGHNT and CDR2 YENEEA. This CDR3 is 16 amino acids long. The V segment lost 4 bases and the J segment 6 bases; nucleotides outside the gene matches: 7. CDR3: CASSYGLAGDRDTQYF. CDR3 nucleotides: TGTGCCAGCAGCTATGGACTAGCGGGAGATAGGGATACGCAGTATTTT.

CDR3 protein: CASSDQPGGPEAFF. The CDR3 region has the DNA TGTGCCAGCAGTGACCAGCCAGGTGGCCCTGAAGCTTTCTTT. The chain recombines TRBV25-1 with TRBJ1-1, with D unresolved. CDR1 is MGHDK, CDR2 SYGVNS, per germline. V was cut by 3 bases and J by 6 bases, with 14 bases left in between. The CDR3 contains 14 residues.

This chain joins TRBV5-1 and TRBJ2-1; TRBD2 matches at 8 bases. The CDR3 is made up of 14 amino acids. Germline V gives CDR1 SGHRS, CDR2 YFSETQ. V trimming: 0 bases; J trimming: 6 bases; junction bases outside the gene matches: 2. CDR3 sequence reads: CASSLELAVNEQFF. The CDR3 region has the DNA TGCGCCAGCAGCTTGGAACTAGCGGTCAATGAGCAGTTCTTC.

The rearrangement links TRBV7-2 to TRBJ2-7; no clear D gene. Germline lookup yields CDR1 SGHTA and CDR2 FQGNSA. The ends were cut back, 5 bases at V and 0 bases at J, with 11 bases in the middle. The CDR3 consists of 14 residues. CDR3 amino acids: CASSPILSSYEQYF. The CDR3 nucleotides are TGTGCCAGCAGCCCTATTCTAAGCTCCTACGAGCAGTACTTC.

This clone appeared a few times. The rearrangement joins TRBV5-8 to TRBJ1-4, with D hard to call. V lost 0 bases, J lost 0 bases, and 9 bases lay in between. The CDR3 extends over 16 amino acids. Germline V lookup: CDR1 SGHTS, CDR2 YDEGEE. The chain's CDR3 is CASSLEYRATNEKLFF. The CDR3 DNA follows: TGTGCCAGCAGCTTGGAGTACAGAGCAACTAATGAAAAACTGTTTTTT.

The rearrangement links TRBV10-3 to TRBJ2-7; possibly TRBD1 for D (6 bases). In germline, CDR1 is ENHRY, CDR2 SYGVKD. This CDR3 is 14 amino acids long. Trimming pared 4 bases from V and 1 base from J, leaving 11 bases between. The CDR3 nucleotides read TGTGCCATCAGTGGGACAGACGTTTCCTACGAGCAGTACTTC. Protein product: CAISGTDVSYEQYF.

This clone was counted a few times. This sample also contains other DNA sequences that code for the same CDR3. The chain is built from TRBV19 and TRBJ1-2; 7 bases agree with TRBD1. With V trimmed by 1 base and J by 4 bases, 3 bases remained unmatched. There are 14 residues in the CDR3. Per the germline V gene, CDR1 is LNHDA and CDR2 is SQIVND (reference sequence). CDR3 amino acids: CASSIGTGVYGYTF. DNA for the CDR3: TGTGCCAGTAGTATAGGAACAGGGGTCTATGGCTACACCTTC.

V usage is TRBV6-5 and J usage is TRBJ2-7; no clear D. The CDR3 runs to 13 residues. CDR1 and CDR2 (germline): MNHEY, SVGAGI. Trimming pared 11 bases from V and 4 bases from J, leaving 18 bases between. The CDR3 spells CAVLDGVRYEQYF. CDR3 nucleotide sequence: TGTGCCGTCCTAGACGGAGTTAGGTACGAGCAGTACTTC.

DNA for the CDR3: TGTGCCAGTCGGCAGGGGGAGACGGACACTGAAGCTTTCTTT. Translated, it gives CASRQGETDTEAFF. The V and J genes are TRBV2 and TRBJ1-1, with TRBD1 identical over 7 bases. Trimming took 9 bases from V and 3 from J; bases not matched to a gene: 10. From germline, CDR1 is SNHLY and CDR2 FYNNEI. This CDR3 contains 14 residues.

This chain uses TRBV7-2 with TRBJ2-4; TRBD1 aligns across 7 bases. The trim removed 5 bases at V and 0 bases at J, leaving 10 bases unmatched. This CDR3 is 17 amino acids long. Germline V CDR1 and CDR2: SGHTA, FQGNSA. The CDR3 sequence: CASSPRQGLLAKNIQYF. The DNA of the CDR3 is TGTGCCAGCAGCCCACGACAGGGTCTACTAGCCAAAAACATTCAGTACTTC.

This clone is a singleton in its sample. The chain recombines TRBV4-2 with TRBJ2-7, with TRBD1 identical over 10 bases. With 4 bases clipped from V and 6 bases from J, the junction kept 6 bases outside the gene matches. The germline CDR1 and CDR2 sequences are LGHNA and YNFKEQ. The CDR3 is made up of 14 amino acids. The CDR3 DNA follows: TGTGCCAGCAGCCTAACCGGGACAGGGGTCGAGCAGTACTTC. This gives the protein CASSLTGTGVEQYF.

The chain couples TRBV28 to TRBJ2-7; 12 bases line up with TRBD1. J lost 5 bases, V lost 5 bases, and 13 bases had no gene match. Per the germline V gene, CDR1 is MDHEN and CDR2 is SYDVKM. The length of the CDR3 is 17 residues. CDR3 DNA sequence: TGTGCCAGCAGTACAACCTTCCGGGACAGGGGGCCCGACGAGCAGTACTTC. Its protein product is CASSTTFRDRGPDEQYF.

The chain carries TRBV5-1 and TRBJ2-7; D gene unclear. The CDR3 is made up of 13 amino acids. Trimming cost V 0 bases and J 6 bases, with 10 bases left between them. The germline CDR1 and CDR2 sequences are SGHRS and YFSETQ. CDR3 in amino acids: CASSLVPPGEQYF. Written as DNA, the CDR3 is TGCGCCAGCAGCTTGGTGCCACCCGGCGAGCAGTACTTC.

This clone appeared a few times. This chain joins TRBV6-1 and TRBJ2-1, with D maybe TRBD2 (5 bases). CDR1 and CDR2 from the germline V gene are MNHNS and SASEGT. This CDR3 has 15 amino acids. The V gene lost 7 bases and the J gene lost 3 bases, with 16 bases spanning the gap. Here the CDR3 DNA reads TGTGCCAGCACCCTCCTCCCGGGGAGCTACAATGAGCAGTTCTTC. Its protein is CASTLLPGSYNEQFF.

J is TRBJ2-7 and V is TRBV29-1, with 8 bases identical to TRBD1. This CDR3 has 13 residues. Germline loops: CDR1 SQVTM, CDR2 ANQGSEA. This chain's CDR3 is CSVDRGGSYEQYF. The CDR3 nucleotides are TGCAGTGTCGACAGGGGAGGATCCTACGAGCAGTACTTC.

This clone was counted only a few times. The CDR3 region has the DNA TGTGCCAGCGGGAAGGGAGGGAACACTGAAGCTTTCTTT. This translates into CASGKGGNTEAFF. The chain employs TRBV9 and TRBJ1-1; D not resolved. Germline V gene sequence: CDR1 SGDLS, CDR2 YYNGEE. The CDR3 loop spans 13 amino acids. V was trimmed by 7 bases and J by 1 base, leaving 11 bases between them.

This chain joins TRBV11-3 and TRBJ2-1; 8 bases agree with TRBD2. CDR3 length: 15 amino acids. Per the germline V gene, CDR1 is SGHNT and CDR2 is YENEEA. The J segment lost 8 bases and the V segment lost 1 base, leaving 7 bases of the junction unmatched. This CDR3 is CASSLVAGPKYEQFF. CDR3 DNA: TGTGCCAGCAGCTTAGTAGCGGGGCCGAAGTATGAGCAGTTCTTC.

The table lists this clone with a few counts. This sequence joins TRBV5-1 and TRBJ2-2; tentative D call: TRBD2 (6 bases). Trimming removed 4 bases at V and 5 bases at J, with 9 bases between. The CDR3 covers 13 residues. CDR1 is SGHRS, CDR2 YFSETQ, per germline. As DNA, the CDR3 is TGCGCCAGCAGCGCAGGGACTACCGGGGAGCTGTTTTTT. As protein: CASSAGTTGELFF.